These 5 T cell receptor beta chains were all obtained from the same sample, sequenced in a study of blood T cell repertoires in COVID-19. Clones were sequenced by immunoSEQ multiplex PCR, and TCRdb holds only the in-frame ones, with some missing. The data show roughly 42,000 clones, with 79% seen just once and approximately 30% held by the top ten. The material sequenced was peripheral blood. All receptors derive from a woman of 80 years or more with acute or convalescent COVID-19.

The chain carries TRBV1 and TRBJ2-5; TRBD1 reflects the table's D call only, with no check against the DNA. TRBV1 is assigned pseudogene status. This CDR3 is 14 amino acids long. CDR3: CTSSPWAHRETQYF. CDR3 bases: TGCACCAGCAGCCCATGGGCTCATCGAGAGACCCAGTACTTC.

In its sample, this clone was seen once. One end of the junction fails to match germline, which may point to a read error. The gene calls are TRBV7-7 and TRBJ2-7; unclear D gene. CDR3 length: 10 amino acids. Germline V CDR1 and CDR2: SSHAT, FNYEAQ (reference sequence). CDR3 region: CASSLHFQDF. As DNA, the CDR3 is TGTGCCAGCAGCTTACACTTTCAAGACTTC.

The V call is TRBV11-3, the J call TRBJ2-1; 8 nucleotides agree with TRBD2. Per the germline V gene, CDR1 is SGHNT and CDR2 is YENEEA. The CDR3 consists of 16 residues. The V gene end was trimmed by 3 bases and the J gene end by 4 bases; junction bases not matched to a gene: 8. CDR3 coding DNA: TGTGCCAGCAGCTTCTTAGGGGCGGGGGGATACAATGAGCAGTTCTTC. This sequence encodes CASSFLGAGGYNEQFF. Full variable domain (rest looked up from reference TRBV11-3 and TRBJ2-1): EAGVVQSPRYKIIEKKQPVAFWCNPISGHNTLYWYLQNLGQGPELLIRYENEEAVDDSQLPKDRFSAERLKGVDSTLKIQPAELGDSAVYLCASSFLGAGGYNEQFFGPGTRLTVL.

This chain uses TRBV11-3 with TRBJ1-5, with TRBD1 matching over 10 bases. With V trimmed by 0 bases and J by 5 bases, 7 bases remained unmatched. This CDR3 is built from 17 residues. Per germline, CDR1 SGHNT and CDR2 YENEEA. For the CDR3, the DNA is TGTGCCAGCAGCTTAGAAAGGACAGGGGGTAGGGATCAGCCCCAGCATTTT. Protein sequence: CASSLERTGGRDQPQHF. Full variable domain (missing parts from reference TRBV11-3 and TRBJ1-5): EAGVVQSPRYKIIEKKQPVAFWCNPISGHNTLYWYLQNLGQGPELLIRYENEEAVDDSQLPKDRFSAERLKGVDSTLKIQPAELGDSAVYLCASSLERTGGRDQPQHFGDGTRLSIL.

The genes are TRBV30 and TRBJ1-3; perhaps TRBD1 as D (5 bases). V lost 5 bases and J lost 2, with 10 bases in between. The CDR3 contains 13 residues. CDR1 and CDR2 (germline): GTSNPN, SVGIG (reference sequence). The CDR3 protein is CAWDRATGNTIYF. For the CDR3, the DNA is TGTGCCTGGGACAGAGCCACTGGAAACACCATATATTTT.